This T cell receptor (beta chain) originates from a study of CD8 T cells in ankylosing spondylitis (dated by TCRdb to 2016 to 2017). Study-level background: To find TCR variants linked to disease, the study profiled T cell receptor beta repertoires in ankylosing spondylitis patients and healthy donors. Peripheral blood was sampled, and synovial fluid was additionally collected from ankylosing spondylitis patients. The full study cohort was made up of approximately 24 ankylosing spondylitis patients and 108 healthy donors. On the study overall, not on this receptor specifically: In peripheral blood, the disease-linked clones were found at relatively low frequencies and had a CD8+ phenotype. A TCR beta motif of 8 or 9 highly homologous amino acid variants appeared characteristic of blood from ankylosing spondylitis patients. The disease-linked clones were reported as significantly enriched in matched synovial fluid samples from ankylosing spondylitis patients. Some motif variants were previously reported in synovial fluid and blood of reactive arthritis patients, suggesting common disease-initiation mechanisms.

This clonotype appeared many times. Its antigen is currently not known. No qualities accompany the bases; no much larger clone lies one base away. The instrument given in TCRdb is Illumina HiSeq 2500. TCR beta libraries were prepared by quantitative 5'-RACE with molecular barcodes. In the source study's methods: A new computational method, built on a probabilistic model of VDJ rearrangement, was used to identify disease-linked TCR variants. TCRdb reran the public reads through fastp at Q25 and MiXCR, keeping productive beta chains. Under each unique CDR3 protein, matching rows form one entry showing the most common genes and DNA. TCRdb, rather than the study authors, made the V and J calls. In all, the sample holds 350,000 to 550,000 distinct CDR3 sequences, and 20% to 30% of those were seen once. About 0.9% of the sample belongs to the ten largest clones. The CDR3, cysteine through phenylalanine, is 14 amino acids long. The sequence is cut down to CDR3 DNA, 42 bases in frame from base 1. CDR1 and CDR2 are read off the germline V gene (reference sequence) as SEHNR and FQNEAQ. V and J are truncated by 2 bases and 10 bases respectively, leaving an intervening sequence of 12 bases.

This receptor was obtained from a male donor with ankylosing spondylitis. In this chain, TRBV7-9 is recombined with TRBJ1-6; the D gene is not confidently resolved. The specimen was blood, either unsorted or a sorted T cell fraction (not recorded which). The CDR3 in this case is CASSLNKEWSPLHF. At the DNA level, the sequence is TGTGCCAGCAGCTTAAATAAGGAATGGTCACCCCTCCACTTT.